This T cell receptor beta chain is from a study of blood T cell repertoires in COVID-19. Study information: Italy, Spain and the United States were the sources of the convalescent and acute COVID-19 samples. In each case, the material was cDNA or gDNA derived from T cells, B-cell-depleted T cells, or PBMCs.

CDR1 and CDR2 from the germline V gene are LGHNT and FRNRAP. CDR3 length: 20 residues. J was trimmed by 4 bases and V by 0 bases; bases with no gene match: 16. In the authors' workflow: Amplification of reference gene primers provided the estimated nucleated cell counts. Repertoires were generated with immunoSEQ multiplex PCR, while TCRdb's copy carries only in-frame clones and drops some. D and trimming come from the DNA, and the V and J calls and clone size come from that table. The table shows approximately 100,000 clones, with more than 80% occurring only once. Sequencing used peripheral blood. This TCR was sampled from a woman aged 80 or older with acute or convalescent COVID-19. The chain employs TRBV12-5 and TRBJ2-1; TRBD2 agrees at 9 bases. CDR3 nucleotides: TGTGCTAGTGGTTTGGTCCGGCGGGGGGGCCTTGTCCTCCCGTACAATGAGCAGTTCTTC. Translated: CASGLVRRGGLVLPYNEQFF.